The entry that follows covers one T cell receptor beta chain sequence. Its antigen is unidentified. TCRdb keeps only in-frame clones here, not all; method: immunoSEQ multiplex PCR. In the table there are fewer than 90,000 clones, about 69% of which are singletons. Antigen-specific CD4+ T cell clonotypes were called by their expansion after viral peptide-pool culture in ViraFEST. When around nine days of culture had elapsed, CD4+ T cells were isolated. SARS-CoV-2 infected the person between March and December 2020, as confirmed by PCR. The sample comes from a study of vaccination effects on CD4 cells after COVID-19. This CDR3 contains 16 residues. V lost 5 bases, J lost 2 bases, and 15 bases lay in between. Germline CDR1 is MNHNY and CDR2 is SVGAGI (reference sequence).

The starting material was CD4+ T cells from PBMCs cultured with HIV peptides, obtained before COVID-19 vaccination. The subset: HIV-1 Nef peptide pool negative control/reference culture. This chain joins TRBV6-6 and TRBJ2-2; D call uncertain. This receptor was taken from a human donor who had a prior SARS-CoV-2 infection. This chain's CDR3 is CASSRQDFINTGELFF. In nucleotides, the CDR3 is TGTGCCAGCAGTCGACAAGATTTTATAAACACCGGGGAGCTGTTTTTT.